The present T cell receptor (beta chain) was sequenced within a study of cytomegalovirus exposure and HLA in healthy donors. As for the study in general: The 500 to 850 first-cohort repertoires and the approximately 130 validation repertoires shared the same platform, a later analysis reported.

Study outcomes and limitations: Per published reports, the classifier diagnosed cytomegalovirus status with high specificity and sensitivity. Most sequenced TCRs were rare (though some public TCRs occurred in many donors). A subsequent analysis found that TCR clusters from the first cohort also tended to co-occur in the 90 to 150 validation repertoires, with about 93% of cluster scores above 0.

The data were produced by immunoSEQ multiplex PCR, yet TCRdb's version contains in-frame clones alone and is incomplete. There are 150,000 to 200,000 clones in the sample; around nine tenths occur only once, and about 2.7% lies in the top ten. As regards this clone: The antigen remains undetermined.

The CDR3 runs 13 residues. Germline V gene data show CDR1 as MNHNY and CDR2 as SVGAGI (reference sequence). Trimming left V 6 bases short and J 2 bases short, with 8 bases between. The chain couples TRBV6-6 to TRBJ2-1; the D gene is possibly TRBD2 (5 bases). The source of this sequence is a man aged 18 to 30 in good health and CMV-seronegative. Specimen: PBMCs. CDR3 region: CASRRTPYNEQFF. The CDR3 DNA is TGTGCCAGCAGAAGGACTCCCTACAATGAGCAGTTCTTC.